This T cell receptor beta chain was observed in a study of patients and donors after allogeneic stem cell transplantation. This clonotype was observed a handful of times. The ends were cut back, 5 bases at V and 1 base at J, with 12 bases in the middle. The germline gives CDR1 DFQATT, CDR2 SNEGSKA (reference sequence). CDR3 length: 13 amino acids. TCRdb reprocessed the RT-PCR reads via MiXCR and lists one record per CDR3 protein. The sample holds hundreds of thousands of distinct CDR3 sequences; around 15% are singletons and the top ten take 7.2%. Material: blood, either unsorted or a sorted T cell fraction (not recorded which). The sequence came from a human donor who was either an allogeneic HSCT recipient or a stem cell or donor lymphocyte infusion donor (not recorded which). It is not recorded whose cells these are; they may come from a transplant donor. The V call is TRBV20-1, the J call TRBJ2-7; perhaps TRBD1 as D (5 bases). This CDR3 reads CSAEQVTSYEQYF. In DNA form, the CDR3 reads TGCAGTGCTGAACAGGTGACTTCCTACGAGCAGTACTTC.